The TCR beta chain under discussion was sequenced for a study of shared clonotypes between healthy human individuals. Study information: For every donor, three CD4 naive, three CD4 memory, two CD8 naive and one CD8 memory plates were used.

Sequencing used immunoSEQ multiplex PCR; TCRdb keeps in-frame clones, though not all of them. The data contain about 1 million clones, roughly 75% of them singletons. The germline V gene has CDR1 MNHNS and CDR2 SASEGT. The CDR3 extends over 13 amino acids. The V gene lost 7 bases and the J gene lost 8 bases, with 15 bases spanning the gap. Naive CD45RA+ and memory CD45RA-negative subsets were split from CD4+ cells. Study results and limitations: Clonotype sharing among donors likely depends on sequencing depth. Relative to their counterparts shared across all four donors, non-shared clonotypes exhibited diminished generation probabilities.

Regarding this clone: The antigen remains unidentified.

The clonotype comes from a man between 18 and 29 years old in good health. The sequenced material came from memory CD4+ T cells sorted from blood. Subset indicated: CD45RA-negative fraction. J is TRBJ2-1 and V is TRBV6-1; the D gene is possibly TRBD1 (6 bases). In nucleotides, the CDR3 is TGTGCCAGCACCCTTTTTCGACAGGATGAGCAGTTCTTC. Its translation is CASTLFRQDEQFF.